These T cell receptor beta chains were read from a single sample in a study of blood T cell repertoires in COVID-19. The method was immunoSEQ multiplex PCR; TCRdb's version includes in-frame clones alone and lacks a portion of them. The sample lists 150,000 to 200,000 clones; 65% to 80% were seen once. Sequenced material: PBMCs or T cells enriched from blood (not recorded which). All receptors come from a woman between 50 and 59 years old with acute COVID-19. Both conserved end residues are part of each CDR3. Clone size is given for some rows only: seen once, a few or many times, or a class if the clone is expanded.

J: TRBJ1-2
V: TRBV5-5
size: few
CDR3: CASSPGSNYGYTF

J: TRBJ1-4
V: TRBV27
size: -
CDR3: CASSSQGLPNEKLFF

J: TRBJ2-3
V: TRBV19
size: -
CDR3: CASRVLAGGFDTQYF

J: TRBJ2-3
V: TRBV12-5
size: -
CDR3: CASTSGDTQYF

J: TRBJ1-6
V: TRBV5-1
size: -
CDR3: CASSLVGQGASSPLHF

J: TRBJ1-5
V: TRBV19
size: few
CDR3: CASSIPGGGGTNQPQHF

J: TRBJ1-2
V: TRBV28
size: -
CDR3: CASSYDRGGYTF

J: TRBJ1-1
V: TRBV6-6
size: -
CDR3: CASSYVGGTTEAFF

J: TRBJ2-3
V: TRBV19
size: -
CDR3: CASTPGQGMGDTQYF

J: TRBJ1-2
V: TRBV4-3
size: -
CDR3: CASSYSHATGGGYTF

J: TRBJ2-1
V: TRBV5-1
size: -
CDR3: CASSLAGNEQFF

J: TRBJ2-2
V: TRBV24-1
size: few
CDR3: CATSDFIAGELFF

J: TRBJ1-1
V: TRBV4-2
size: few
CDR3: CASSQSRTGRTEAFF

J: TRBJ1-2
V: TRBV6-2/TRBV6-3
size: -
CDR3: CASSYSAVQGAYYGYTF

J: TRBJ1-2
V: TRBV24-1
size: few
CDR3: CATSDTGQGRVYGYTF

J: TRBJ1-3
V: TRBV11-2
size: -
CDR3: CASSPRTGDGNTIYF

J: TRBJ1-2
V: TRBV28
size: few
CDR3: CASYFWGGYTF

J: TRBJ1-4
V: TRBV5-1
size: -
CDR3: CASSLRSARATNEKLFF

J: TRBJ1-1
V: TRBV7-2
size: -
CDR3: CASSLGGVFSTEAFF

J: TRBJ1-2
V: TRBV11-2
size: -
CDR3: CASSLALGQGHSGYTF

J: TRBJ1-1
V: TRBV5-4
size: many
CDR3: CASSFDRGDTEAFF

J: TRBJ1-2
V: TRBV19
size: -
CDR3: CASSNRDTTNYGYTF

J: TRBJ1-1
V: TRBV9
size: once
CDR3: CASSARRDTEAFF

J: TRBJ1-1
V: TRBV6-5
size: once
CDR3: CASKVEGAMNTEAFF

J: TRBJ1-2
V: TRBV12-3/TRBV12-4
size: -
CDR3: CASSRRGVDGYTF

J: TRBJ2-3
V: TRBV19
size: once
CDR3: CASISNTDTQYF

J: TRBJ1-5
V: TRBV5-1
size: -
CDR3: CASSLNGAGNQPQHF

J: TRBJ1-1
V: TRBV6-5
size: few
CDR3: CATTPGQGNTEAFF

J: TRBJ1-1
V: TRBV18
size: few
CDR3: CASSPGQRNTEAFF

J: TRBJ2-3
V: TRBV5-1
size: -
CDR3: CASSINRDTQYF

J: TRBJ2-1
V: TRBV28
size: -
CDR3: CASSLSGGLGNEQFF

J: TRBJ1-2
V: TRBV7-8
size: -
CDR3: CASSANVGQGDYGYTF

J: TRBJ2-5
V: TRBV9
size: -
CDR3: CASSVATGQLQETQYF

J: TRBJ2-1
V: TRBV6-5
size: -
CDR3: CASSYATGRGNNEQFF

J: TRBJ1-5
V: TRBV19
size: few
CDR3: CASNLRRRDVQPQHF

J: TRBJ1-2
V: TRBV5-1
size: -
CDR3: CASSPSFTTGSYYGYTF

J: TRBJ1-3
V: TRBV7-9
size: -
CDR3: CASSSREGAFSGNTIYF

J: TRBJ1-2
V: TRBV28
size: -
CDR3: CASSTGKNYGYTF

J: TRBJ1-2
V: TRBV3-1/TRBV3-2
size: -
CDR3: CASSLLQGSGYTF

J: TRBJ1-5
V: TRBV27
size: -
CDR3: CASRFGQGSNQPQHF

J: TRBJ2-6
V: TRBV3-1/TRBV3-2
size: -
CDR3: CASSHMRAGGSSGANVLTF

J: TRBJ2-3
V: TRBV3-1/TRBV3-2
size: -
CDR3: CASSLRLARNTQYF

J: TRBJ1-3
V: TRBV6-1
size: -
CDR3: CASSATDTIYF

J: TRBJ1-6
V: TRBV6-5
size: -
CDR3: CASSYGTGGGSPLHF

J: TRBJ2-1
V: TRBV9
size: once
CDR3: CASSVGGEISYNEQFF